The 14 T cell receptor beta chains below were found in one sample sequenced in a study of PD-1 blockade in classical Hodgkin lymphoma. Every patient relapsed after autologous stem cell transplantation, and brentuximab vedotin exposure varied. Some clones are missing from TCRdb's copy, which holds only in-frame ones; the method was immunoSEQ multiplex PCR. The sample contains some 15,000 clones, about four fifths of which appear only once. The material was peripheral blood mononuclear cells (PBMCs), obtained at baseline. The receptor set was obtained from a human donor with classical Hodgkin lymphoma.

The rearrangement links TRBV18 to TRBJ1-4, with D maybe TRBD1 (5 bases). The CDR3 covers 15 residues. Trimming removed 6 bases from V and 8 bases from J, with 19 bases in between. From germline, CDR1 is KGHSH and CDR2 LQKENI. The CDR3 DNA sequence: TGTGCCAGCTCGTCAGACAGCTCAAAGCGGGAAAAACTGTTTTTT. Its translation: CASSSDSSKREKLFF.

The chain carries TRBV5-6 and TRBJ1-5; TRBD1 is a possible D gene (5 bases). The CDR3 is made up of 14 amino acids. The V gene's germline CDR1 is SGHDT and CDR2 YYEEEE. V dropped 0 bases and J dropped 5 bases, with 9 bases sitting between them. The DNA of the CDR3 is TGTGCCAGCAGCTTGGCGGGGGGAGATCAGCCCCAGCATTTT. Protein product: CASSLAGGDQPQHF.

This sequence joins TRBV27 and TRBJ2-7; 16 bases line up with TRBD2. The CDR3 spans 17 residues. V was pared by 3 bases and J by 5 bases, with 7 bases of the junction left unmatched. The germline V gene has CDR1 MNHEY and CDR2 SMNVEV (reference sequence). The CDR3 spells CASSFSGLAGGPDEQYF. The CDR3 region has the DNA TGTGCCAGCAGTTTCTCGGGACTAGCGGGGGGGCCCGACGAGCAGTACTTC.

This clone was seen once. The chain couples TRBV5-1 to TRBJ1-4; TRBD1 might be the D (6 bases). The CDR3 is 15 amino acids. Germline V gives CDR1 SGHRS, CDR2 YFSETQ. The V gene lost 1 base and the J gene lost 7 bases, with 14 bases spanning the gap. CDR3 bases: TGCGCCAGCAGCTTGACCCCCGGGGGCAGTGAAAAACTGTTTTTT. Amino acid sequence: CASSLTPGGSEKLFF.

The chain joins TRBV25-1 to TRBJ2-7, with a weak D call TRBD1 (6 bases). The CDR3 covers 16 residues. The V end lost 3 bases, the J end lost 1 base, and 16 bases lay between the germline ends. The germline CDR1 and CDR2 sequences are MGHDK and SYGVNS. CDR3 coding DNA: TGTGCCAGCAGTGACCACCAGGGGTTGATGTCCTACGAGCAGTACTTC. This translates into CASSDHQGLMSYEQYF.

The chain links TRBV5-4 to TRBJ2-3; tentative D call: TRBD2 (5 bases). This CDR3 has 14 residues. V lost 0 bases and J 10 bases, leaving 15 bases between the germline ends. CDR1 SGHNT and CDR2 YYREEE come from the germline V gene (reference sequence). CDR3 nucleotide sequence: TGTGCCAGCAGCTTGGCTAGGGAGAAGGCCCCGCAGTATTTT. This gives the protein CASSLAREKAPQYF.

This clone was picked up a small number of times. This chain connects TRBV7-9 to TRBJ1-5; unclear D gene. Germline V gene data show CDR1 as SEHNR and CDR2 as FQNEAQ (reference sequence). V lost 3 bases to trimming and J lost 5 bases, with 5 bases between them. The CDR3 covers 12 residues. In nucleotides, the CDR3 is TGTGCCAGCAGCTTGGGGTATCAGCCCCAGCATTTT. It is translated as CASSLGYQPQHF.

The chain couples TRBV10-3 to TRBJ2-1, with 12 bases aligning to TRBD2. Trimming removed 8 bases from V and 4 bases from J; junction bases left unmatched: 3. CDR1 ENHRY and CDR2 SYGVKD come from the germline V gene. This CDR3 has 14 amino acids. As DNA, the CDR3 is TGTGCCATCCGGACTAGCGGGGATTACAATGAGCAGTTCTTC. It yields the protein CAIRTSGDYNEQFF.

This clone was observed once. The V gene is TRBV6-1, the J gene TRBJ1-6, with D unresolved. The CDR3 is made up of 12 amino acids. Trimming shortened V by 8 bases and J by 3 bases, and 5 bases separated the two germline ends. Looked up from germline, CDR1 is MNHNS and CDR2 is SASEGT. The CDR3 DNA sequence: TGTGCCAGCGCCATCTATAATTCACCCCTCCACTTT. Encoded protein: CASAIYNSPLHF.

This sequence joins TRBV10-1 and TRBJ1-2; D might be TRBD1 (6 bases). Germline V gene sequence: CDR1 WNHNN, CDR2 SYGVQD (reference sequence). The length of the CDR3 is 12 residues. V lost 4 bases and J 3 bases, leaving 6 bases between the germline ends. The DNA for the CDR3 is TGCGCCAGCAGTGCAGGGGACTATGGCTACACCTTC. It codes for CASSAGDYGYTF.

The chain combines TRBV4-1 with TRBJ1-6; 10 bases are shared with TRBD1. The CDR3 sequence is 15 residues long. Germline CDR1 MGHRA, CDR2 YSYEKL. The ends lost 4 bases at V and 8 bases at J; junction bases unmatched: 5. CDR3 coding DNA: TGCGCCAGCAGCCGGTCGACAGGGGGCGATTCACCCCTCCACTTT. This sequence encodes CASSRSTGGDSPLHF.

This clone occurred a few times. The chain carries TRBV6-6 and TRBJ1-6; 7 nucleotides agree with TRBD1. The CDR3 contains 15 residues. J was trimmed by 9 bases and V by 2 bases; bases with no gene match: 7. Germline CDR1 reads MNHNY; CDR2 reads SVGAGI (reference sequence). The CDR3 DNA sequence: TGTGCCAGCAGTTACGAGGGGGCGGTTGGTTCACCCCTCCACTTT. This gives the protein CASSYEGAVGSPLHF.

V is TRBV5-1 and J is TRBJ2-7; D is uncertain. V lost 2 bases and J 1 base, leaving 4 bases between the germline ends. The CDR3 is made up of 12 amino acids. Germline CDR1 reads SGHRS; CDR2 reads YFSETQ. The CDR3 DNA is TGCGCCAGCAGCTTTGGATCCTACGAGCAGTACTTC. Translation gives CASSFGSYEQYF.

The rearrangement uses TRBV13 and TRBJ2-6; D could derive from TRBD1 or TRBD2 (5 bases each). The CDR3 is 16 amino acids. Per germline, CDR1 PRHDT and CDR2 FYEKMQ (reference sequence). Trimming shortened V by 3 bases and J by 4 bases, and 13 bases separated the two germline ends. CDR3 DNA: TGTGCCAGCAGCTTGGGACCGACTGGAGGGGCCAACGTCCTGACTTTC. Its protein is CASSLGPTGGANVLTF.